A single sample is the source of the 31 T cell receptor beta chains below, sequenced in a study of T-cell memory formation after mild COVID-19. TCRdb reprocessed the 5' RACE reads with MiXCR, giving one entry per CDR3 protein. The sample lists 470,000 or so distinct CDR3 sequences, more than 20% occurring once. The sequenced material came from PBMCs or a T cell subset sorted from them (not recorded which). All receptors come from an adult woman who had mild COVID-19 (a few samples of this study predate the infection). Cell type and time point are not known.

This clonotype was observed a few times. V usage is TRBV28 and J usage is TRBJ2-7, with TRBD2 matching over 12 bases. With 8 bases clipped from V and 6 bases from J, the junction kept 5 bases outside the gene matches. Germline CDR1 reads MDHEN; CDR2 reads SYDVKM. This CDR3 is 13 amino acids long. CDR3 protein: CASLAGGALEQYF. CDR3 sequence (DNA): TGTGCCAGCCTAGCGGGGGGGGCACTCGAGCAGTACTTC.

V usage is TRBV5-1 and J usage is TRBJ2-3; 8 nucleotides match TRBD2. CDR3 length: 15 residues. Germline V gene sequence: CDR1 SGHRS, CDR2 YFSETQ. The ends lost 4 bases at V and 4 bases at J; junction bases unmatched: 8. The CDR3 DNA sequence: TGCGCCAGCAGCGAATCGGGGGGGCCCCCAGATACGCAGTATTTT. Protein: CASSESGGPPDTQYF.

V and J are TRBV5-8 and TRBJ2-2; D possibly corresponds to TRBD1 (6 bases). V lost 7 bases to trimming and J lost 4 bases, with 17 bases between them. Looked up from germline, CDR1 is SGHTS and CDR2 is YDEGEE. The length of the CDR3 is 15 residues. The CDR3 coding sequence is TGTGCCAGCCGATACCAGGGGACCCTCACCGGGGAGCTGTTTTTT. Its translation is CASRYQGTLTGELFF. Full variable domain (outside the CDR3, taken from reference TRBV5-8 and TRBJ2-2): EAGVTQSPTHLIKTRGQQATLRCSPISGHTSVYWYQQALGLGLQFLLWYDEGEERNRGNFPPRFSGRQFPNYSSELNVNALELEDSALYLCASRYQGTLTGELFFGEGSRLTVL.

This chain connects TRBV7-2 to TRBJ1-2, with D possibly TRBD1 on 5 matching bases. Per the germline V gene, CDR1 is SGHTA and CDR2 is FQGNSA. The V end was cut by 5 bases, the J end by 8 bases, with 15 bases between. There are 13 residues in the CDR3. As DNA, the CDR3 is TGTGCCAGCAGCCAGCCTGCAGGGAGCGGCTACACCTTC. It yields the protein CASSQPAGSGYTF.

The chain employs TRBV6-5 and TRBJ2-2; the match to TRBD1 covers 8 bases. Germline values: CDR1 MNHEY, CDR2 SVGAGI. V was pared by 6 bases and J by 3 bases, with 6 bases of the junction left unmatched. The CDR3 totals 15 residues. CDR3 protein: CASSLQGADTGELFF. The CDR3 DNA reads TGTGCCAGCAGCCTTCAGGGGGCGGACACCGGGGAGCTGTTTTTT.

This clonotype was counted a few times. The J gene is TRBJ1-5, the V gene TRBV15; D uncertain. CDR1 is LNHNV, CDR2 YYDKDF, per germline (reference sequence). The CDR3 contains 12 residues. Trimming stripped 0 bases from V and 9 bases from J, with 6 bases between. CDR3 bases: TGTGCCACCAGCAGAGACGTTGGGCCCCAGCATTTT. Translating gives CATSRDVGPQHF.

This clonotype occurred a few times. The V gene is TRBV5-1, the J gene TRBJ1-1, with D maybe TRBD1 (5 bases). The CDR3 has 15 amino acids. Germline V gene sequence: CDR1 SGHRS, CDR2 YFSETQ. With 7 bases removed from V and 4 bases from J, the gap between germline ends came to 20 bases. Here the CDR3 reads CASHPPTGGSTEAFF. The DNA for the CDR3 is TGCGCCAGCCACCCCCCCACAGGTGGAAGCACTGAAGCTTTCTTT. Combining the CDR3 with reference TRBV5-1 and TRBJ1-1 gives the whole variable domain KAGVTQTPRYLIKTRGQQVTLSCSPISGHRSVSWYQQTPGQGLQFLFEYFSETQRNKGNFPGRFSGRQFSNSRSEMNVSTLELGDSALYLCASHPPTGGSTEAFFGQGTRLTVV.

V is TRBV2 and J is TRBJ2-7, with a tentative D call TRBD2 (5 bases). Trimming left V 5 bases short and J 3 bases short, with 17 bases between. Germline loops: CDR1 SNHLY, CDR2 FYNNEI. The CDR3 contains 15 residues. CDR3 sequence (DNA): TGTGCCAGCAGTAGACCCGTGAGGGAACTCTACGAGCAGTACTTC. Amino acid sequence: CASSRPVRELYEQYF.

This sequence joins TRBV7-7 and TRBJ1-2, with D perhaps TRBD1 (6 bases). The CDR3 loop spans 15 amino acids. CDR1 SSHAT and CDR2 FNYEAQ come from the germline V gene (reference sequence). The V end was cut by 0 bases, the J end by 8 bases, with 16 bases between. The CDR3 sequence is CASSLARGGRAGYTF. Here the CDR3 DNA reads TGTGCCAGCAGCTTAGCGCGGGGGGGGCGCGCCGGCTACACCTTC. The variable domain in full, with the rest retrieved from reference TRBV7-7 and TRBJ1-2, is GAGVSQSPRYKVTKRGQDVTLRCDPISSHATLYWYQQALGQGPEFLTYFNYEAQPDKSGLPSDRFSAERPEGSISTLTIQRTEQRDSAMYRCASSLARGGRAGYTFGSGTRLTVV.

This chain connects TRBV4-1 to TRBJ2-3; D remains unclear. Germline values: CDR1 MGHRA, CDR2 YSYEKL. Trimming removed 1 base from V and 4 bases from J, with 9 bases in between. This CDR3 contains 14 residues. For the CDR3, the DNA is TGCGCCAGCAGCCAAGTAGGCATAGCAGATACGCAGTATTTT. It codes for CASSQVGIADTQYF.

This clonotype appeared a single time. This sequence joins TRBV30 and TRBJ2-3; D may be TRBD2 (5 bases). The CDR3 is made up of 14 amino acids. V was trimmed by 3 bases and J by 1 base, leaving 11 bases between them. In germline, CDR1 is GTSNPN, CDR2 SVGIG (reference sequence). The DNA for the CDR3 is TGTGCCTGGAGAGTGCCCGGGGGCACAGATACGCAGTATTTT. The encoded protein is CAWRVPGGTDTQYF.

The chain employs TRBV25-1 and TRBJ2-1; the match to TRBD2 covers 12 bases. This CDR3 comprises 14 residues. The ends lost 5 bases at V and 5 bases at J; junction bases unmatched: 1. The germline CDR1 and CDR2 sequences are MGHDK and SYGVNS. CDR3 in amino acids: CASSRLAGDNEQFF. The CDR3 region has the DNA TGTGCCAGCAGTCGACTAGCGGGGGACAATGAGCAGTTCTTC.

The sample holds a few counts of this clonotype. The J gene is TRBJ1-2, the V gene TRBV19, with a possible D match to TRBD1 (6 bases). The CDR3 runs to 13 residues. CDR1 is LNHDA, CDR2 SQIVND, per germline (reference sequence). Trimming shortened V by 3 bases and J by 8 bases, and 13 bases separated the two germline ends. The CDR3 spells CASSIQTGRGYTF. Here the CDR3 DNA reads TGTGCCAGTAGTATCCAGACAGGACGAGGCTACACCTTC.

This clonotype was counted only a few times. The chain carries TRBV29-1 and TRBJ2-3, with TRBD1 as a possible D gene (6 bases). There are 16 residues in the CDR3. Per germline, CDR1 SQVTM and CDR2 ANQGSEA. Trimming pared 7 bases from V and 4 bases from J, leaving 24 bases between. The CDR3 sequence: CSAPRTSSGAADTQYF. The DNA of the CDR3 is TGCAGCGCCCCACGGACTTCCTCAGGGGCCGCAGATACGCAGTATTTT.

DNA of the CDR3: TGTGCCAGCAGTTTTCTTAGCGATGAGCAGTTCTTC. It codes for CASSFLSDEQFF. The chain is built from TRBV12-3 or TRBV12-4 and TRBJ2-1; weak D call: TRBD2 (5 bases). This CDR3 comprises 12 residues. Deletions cut 3 bases from V and 8 bases from J, with 8 bases between.

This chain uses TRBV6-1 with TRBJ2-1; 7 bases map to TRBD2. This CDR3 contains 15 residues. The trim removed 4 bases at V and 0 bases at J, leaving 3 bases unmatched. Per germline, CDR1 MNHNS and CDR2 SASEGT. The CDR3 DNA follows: TGTGCCAGCAGTGTCAGCGGGAACTCCTACAATGAGCAGTTCTTC. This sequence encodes CASSVSGNSYNEQFF.

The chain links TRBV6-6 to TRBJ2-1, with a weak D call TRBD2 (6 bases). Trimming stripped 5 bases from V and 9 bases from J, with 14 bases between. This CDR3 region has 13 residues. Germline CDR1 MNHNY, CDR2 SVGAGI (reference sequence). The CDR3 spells CASSPGGGGEQFF. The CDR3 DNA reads TGTGCCAGCAGTCCTGGGGGAGGTGGTGAGCAGTTCTTC.

The CDR3, as DNA: TGTGCCAGCAGCCCAGAGGCCGGGACAGGGGTTACACCCCTCCACTTT. Translation gives CASSPEAGTGVTPLHF. The V call is TRBV7-2, the J call TRBJ1-6, with 10 bases identical to TRBD1. The CDR3 length is 16 residues. The germline V gene encodes CDR1 SGHTA and CDR2 FQGNSA. Germline trimming cut 5 bases from V and 11 bases from J; bases unmatched to any gene: 12.

CDR3 in amino acids: CASSLFSVPSYEQYF. The CDR3 DNA sequence: TGTGCCAGCAGCTTATTTTCCGTACCCTCCTACGAGCAGTACTTC. The genes are TRBV11-1 and TRBJ2-7; no firm D call. V was clipped by 2 bases and J by 0 bases, with 11 bases between them. This CDR3 region has 15 residues. CDR1 and CDR2 (germline): SGHAT, FQDESV (reference sequence).

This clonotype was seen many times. CDR3 in amino acids: CASGGLAGGNGELFF. The CDR3 coding sequence is TGTGCCAGCGGGGGACTAGCGGGAGGAAACGGGGAGCTGTTTTTT. V usage is TRBV25-1 and J usage is TRBJ2-2; 15 bases agree with TRBD2. The CDR3 is 15 residues long. The ends lost 8 bases at V and 7 bases at J; junction bases unmatched: 5. Germline-derived CDR1 and CDR2 are MGHDK and SYGVNS.

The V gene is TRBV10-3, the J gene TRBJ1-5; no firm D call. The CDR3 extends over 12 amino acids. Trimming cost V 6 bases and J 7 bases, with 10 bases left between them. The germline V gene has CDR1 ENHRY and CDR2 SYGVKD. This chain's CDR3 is CAIRAPGQPQHF. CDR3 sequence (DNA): TGTGCCATCAGGGCCCCTGGCCAGCCCCAGCATTTT.

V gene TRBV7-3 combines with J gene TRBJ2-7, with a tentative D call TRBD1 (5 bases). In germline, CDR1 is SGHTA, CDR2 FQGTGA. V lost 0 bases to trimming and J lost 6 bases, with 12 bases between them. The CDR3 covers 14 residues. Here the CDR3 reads CASSLTGPIAEQYF. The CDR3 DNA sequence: TGTGCCAGCAGCTTAACGGGGCCAATAGCCGAGCAGTACTTC.

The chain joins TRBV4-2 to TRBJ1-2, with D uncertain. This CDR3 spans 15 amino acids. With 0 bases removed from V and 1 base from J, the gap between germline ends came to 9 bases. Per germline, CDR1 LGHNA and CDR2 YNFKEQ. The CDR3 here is CASSQDPQLNYGYTF. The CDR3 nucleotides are TGTGCCAGCAGCCAAGATCCCCAGCTTAACTATGGCTACACCTTC.

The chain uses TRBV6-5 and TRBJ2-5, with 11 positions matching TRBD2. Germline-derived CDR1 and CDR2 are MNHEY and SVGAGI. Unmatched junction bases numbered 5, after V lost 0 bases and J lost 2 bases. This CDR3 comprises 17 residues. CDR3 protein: CASSYSGTSGPQETQYF. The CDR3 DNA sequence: TGTGCCAGCAGTTACTCCGGGACTAGCGGTCCACAAGAGACCCAGTACTTC.

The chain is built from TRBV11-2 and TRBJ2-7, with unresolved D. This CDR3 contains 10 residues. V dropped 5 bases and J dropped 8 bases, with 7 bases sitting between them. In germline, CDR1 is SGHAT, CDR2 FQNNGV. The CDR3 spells CASSLLKQYF. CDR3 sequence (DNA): TGTGCCAGCAGCCTCCTGAAGCAGTACTTC.

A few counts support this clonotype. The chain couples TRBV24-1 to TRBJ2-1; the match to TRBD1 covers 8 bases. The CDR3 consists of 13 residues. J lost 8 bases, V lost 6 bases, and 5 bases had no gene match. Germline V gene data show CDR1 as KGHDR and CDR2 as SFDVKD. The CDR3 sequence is CATSPAGGDEQFF. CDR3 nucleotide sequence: TGTGCCACCAGTCCTGCAGGGGGCGATGAGCAGTTCTTC.

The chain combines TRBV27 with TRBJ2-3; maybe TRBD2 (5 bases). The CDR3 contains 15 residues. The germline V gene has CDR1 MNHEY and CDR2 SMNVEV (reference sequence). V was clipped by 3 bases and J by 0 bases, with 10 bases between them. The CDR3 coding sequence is TGTGCCAGCAGTTTTGAGGGTGGGAGCACAGATACGCAGTATTTT. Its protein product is CASSFEGGSTDTQYF.

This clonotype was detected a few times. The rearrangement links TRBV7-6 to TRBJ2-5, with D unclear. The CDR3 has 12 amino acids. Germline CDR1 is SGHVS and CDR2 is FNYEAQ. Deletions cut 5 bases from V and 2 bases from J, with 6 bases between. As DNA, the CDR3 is TGTGCCAGCAGCCCACCACAAGAGACCCAGTACTTC. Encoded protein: CASSPPQETQYF.

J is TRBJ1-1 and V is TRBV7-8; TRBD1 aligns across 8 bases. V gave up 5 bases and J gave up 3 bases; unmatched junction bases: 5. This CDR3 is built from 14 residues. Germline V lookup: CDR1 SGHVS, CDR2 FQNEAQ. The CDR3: CASSTDRVDTEAFF. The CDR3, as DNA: TGTGCCAGCAGCACGGACAGGGTGGACACTGAAGCTTTCTTT.

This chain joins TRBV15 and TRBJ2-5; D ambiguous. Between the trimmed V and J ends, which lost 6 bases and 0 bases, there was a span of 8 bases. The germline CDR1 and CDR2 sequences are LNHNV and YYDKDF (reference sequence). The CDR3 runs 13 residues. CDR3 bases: TGTGCCACCAGGGGAAGATACCAAGAGACCCAGTACTTC. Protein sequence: CATRGRYQETQYF. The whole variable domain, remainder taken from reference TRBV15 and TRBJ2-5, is DAMVIQNPRYQVTQFGKPVTLSCSQTLNHNVMYWYQQKSSQAPKLLFHYYDKDFNNEADTPDNFQSRRPNTSFCFLDIRSPGLGDTAMYLCATRGRYQETQYFGPGTRLLVL.

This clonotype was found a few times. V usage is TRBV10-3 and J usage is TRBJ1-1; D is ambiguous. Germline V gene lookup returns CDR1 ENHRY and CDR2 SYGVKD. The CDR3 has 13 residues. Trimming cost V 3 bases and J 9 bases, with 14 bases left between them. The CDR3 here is CAISDNWQEKAFF. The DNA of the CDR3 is TGTGCCATCAGTGATAATTGGCAGGAAAAAGCTTTCTTT.